Below are 22 T cell receptor beta chains sequenced from a single sample in a study of cytomegalovirus exposure and HLA in healthy donors. PCR involved 60 Vbeta and 13 Jbeta primers. Measured with immunoSEQ multiplex PCR; TCRdb has only the in-frame clones, and not every one. This sample has about 130,000 clones, with 55% to 75% found just once. The sequencing sample was made of PBMCs. The source is a human donor in good health.

The chain joins TRBV18 to TRBJ1-2, with 7 positions matching TRBD1. CDR1 is KGHSH and CDR2 is LQKENI in the germline V gene. V dropped 6 bases and J dropped 7; count of bases not matched to a gene: 17. The CDR3 spans 16 residues. The CDR3 DNA follows: TGTGCCAGCTCGCCCTGGGGACAGAAGCCATCTACTGGCTACACCTTC. It encodes CASSPWGQKPSTGYTF.

The V and J genes are TRBV7-2 and TRBJ2-3, with D tentatively TRBD1 (5 bases). V was trimmed by 5 bases and J by 2 bases, leaving 11 bases between them. This CDR3 contains 14 residues. Germline CDR1 SGHTA, CDR2 FQGNSA. The CDR3 here is CASSPGLYTDTQYF. Written as DNA, the CDR3 is TGTGCCAGCAGCCCAGGGCTATACACAGATACGCAGTATTTT.

The chain carries TRBV9 and TRBJ2-1; TRBD2 matches at 10 bases. V dropped 5 bases and J dropped 7; count of bases not matched to a gene: 12. The V gene's germline CDR1 is SGDLS and CDR2 YYNGEE. The CDR3 is 16 amino acids. CDR3 DNA sequence: TGTGCCAGCAGTTTACGCTTAGCGGGGGGTGGGAATGAGCAGTTCTTC. It codes for CASSLRLAGGGNEQFF.

The J gene is TRBJ2-2, the V gene TRBV7-9; no reliable D call. Per the germline V gene, CDR1 is SEHNR and CDR2 is FQNEAQ (reference sequence). This CDR3 has 12 amino acids. Deletions cut 2 bases from V and 5 bases from J, with 3 bases between. CDR3 amino acids: CASSLRTGELFF. CDR3 DNA: TGTGCCAGCAGCTTACGTACCGGGGAGCTGTTTTTT.

This clone was detected a few times. The chain joins TRBV12-5 to TRBJ2-7, with a tentative D call TRBD2 (6 bases). The CDR3 runs 18 residues. The V end was cut by 3 bases, the J end by 1 base, with 22 bases between. Germline V CDR1 and CDR2: LGHNT, FRNRAP. CDR3 nucleotides: TGTGCTAGTGGTTTAAGCCCCCAGGAGGGGTCGGTGTCCTACGAGCAGTACTTC. Protein product: CASGLSPQEGSVSYEQYF.

This chain joins TRBV7-8 and TRBJ2-4; TRBD1 matches at 7 bases. Unmatched junction bases numbered 10, after V lost 5 bases and J lost 0 bases. Germline CDR1 SGHVS, CDR2 FQNEAQ. This CDR3 is 17 amino acids long. The CDR3 DNA reads TGTGCCAGCAGCGCCGCGACAGGGCGCCCAGCCAAAAACATTCAGTACTTC. Its protein is CASSAATGRPAKNIQYF. Full variable domain (missing parts from reference TRBV7-8 and TRBJ2-4): GAGVSQSPRYKVAKRGQDVALRCDPISGHVSLFWYQQALGQGPEFLTYFQNEAQLDKSGLPSDRFFAERPEGSVSTLKIQRTQQEDSAVYLCASSAATGRPAKNIQYFGAGTRLSVL.

The V gene is TRBV28, the J gene TRBJ2-2, with 8 nucleotides matching TRBD2. With V trimmed by 3 bases and J by 3 bases, 0 bases remained unmatched. CDR1 and CDR2 (germline): MDHEN, SYDVKM. The CDR3 is 14 amino acids. CDR3 region: CASSLRGDTGELFF. CDR3 nucleotides: TGTGCCAGCAGTTTGCGGGGGGACACCGGGGAGCTGTTTTTT.

With respect to this clone: A read error may produce the germline difference seen at one junction end. The genes are TRBV7-9 and TRBJ1-6; 8 nucleotides line up with TRBD1. The CDR3 covers 16 residues. Looked up from germline, CDR1 is SEHNR and CDR2 is FQNEAQ (reference sequence). CDR3 nucleotides: TGTTCCAGCAGCTACGTCCGGGACAGGCCAAATTCACCCCTCCACTTT. Translating gives CSSSYVRDRPNSPLHF.

This clone turned up a few times. This chain links TRBV7-2 with TRBJ1-6; D might be TRBD1 (5 bases). Trimming stripped 5 bases from V and 9 bases from J, with 20 bases between. Looked up from germline, CDR1 is SGHTA and CDR2 is FQGNSA. This CDR3 contains 16 residues. CDR3 sequence reads: CASSSSQQVGSSPLHF. CDR3 nucleotide sequence: TGTGCCAGCAGCAGTAGCCAACAGGTCGGGAGTTCACCCCTCCACTTT.

The chain joins TRBV4-3 to TRBJ2-7; tentatively, D is TRBD2 (5 bases). The CDR3 is made up of 17 amino acids. V was clipped by 4 bases and J by 1 base, with 20 bases between them. CDR1 is LGHNA and CDR2 is YSLEER in the germline V gene. The DNA of the CDR3 is TGCGCCAGCAGCCTTAGCGCGGTCGGGCAGAGATCCTACGAGCAGTACTTC. It codes for CASSLSAVGQRSYEQYF.

This chain joins TRBV7-2 and TRBJ1-4; TRBD1 agrees at 7 bases. The CDR3 covers 15 residues. Germline loops: CDR1 SGHTA, CDR2 FQGNSA. The V gene end was trimmed by 5 bases and the J gene end by 4 bases; junction bases not matched to a gene: 7. The CDR3 loop reads CASSLRTGINEKLFF. The DNA of the CDR3 is TGTGCCAGCAGCCTGAGGACAGGAATTAATGAAAAACTGTTTTTT. The full variable domain, completed using reference TRBV7-2 and TRBJ1-4, is GAGVSQSPSNKVTEKGKDVELRCDPISGHTALYWYRQSLGQGLEFLIYFQGNSAPDKSGLPSDRFSAERTGGSVSTLTIQRTQQEDSAVYLCASSLRTGINEKLFFGSGTQLSVL.

This clone was found once. One end of the junction fails to match germline, which may point to a read error. Other DNA sequences in the sample encode the same CDR3. The V gene is TRBV2, the J gene TRBJ1-2, with D maybe TRBD1 (5 bases). The length of the CDR3 is 11 residues. Germline CDR1 and CDR2: SNHLY and FYNNEI. The CDR3 nucleotides read TGTGCCACCCGCTCGGGTAGGGGCTATACCTTC. Translation: CATRSGRGYTF.

Only one count was recorded for this clone. The chain uses TRBV25-1 and TRBJ2-7; 14 bases are a match to TRBD2. Trimming removed 4 bases from V and 3 bases from J; junction bases left unmatched: 2. The length of the CDR3 is 15 residues. Germline V gene lookup returns CDR1 MGHDK and CDR2 SYGVNS. CDR3: CASSAGLAGGYEQYF. The CDR3 region has the DNA TGTGCCAGCAGTGCCGGACTAGCGGGAGGCTACGAGCAGTACTTC.

V usage is TRBV27 and J usage is TRBJ2-1; 9 nucleotides align to TRBD2. The CDR3 contains 17 residues. V lost 1 base and J lost 0; bases outside the gene matches: 4. Per the germline V gene, CDR1 is MNHEY and CDR2 is SMNVEV (reference sequence). The CDR3 DNA reads TGTGCCAGCAGTTTATGGGGCGGGGGGGCCTCCTACAATGAGCAGTTCTTC. Protein sequence: CASSLWGGGASYNEQFF.

In its sample, this clone was seen a few times. This sequence joins TRBV4-2 and TRBJ2-3; 9 positions agree with TRBD2. Unmatched junction bases numbered 8, after V lost 3 bases and J lost 1 base. The CDR3 loop spans 17 amino acids. CDR1 and CDR2 from the germline V gene are LGHNA and YNFKEQ. CDR3 sequence reads: CASSHGGGRGGTDTQYF. The CDR3 DNA reads as TGTGCCAGCAGCCACGGGGGCGGGAGGGGGGGCACAGATACGCAGTATTTT.

The rearrangement joins TRBV6-1 to TRBJ2-7; D call uncertain. The CDR3 has 11 amino acids. Deletions cut 8 bases from V and 5 bases from J, with 10 bases between. The germline V gene encodes CDR1 MNHNS and CDR2 SASEGT. The CDR3 loop is CASGRLDEQYF. CDR3 DNA: TGTGCCAGCGGGCGTTTGGACGAGCAGTACTTC.

The J gene is TRBJ2-1, the V gene TRBV30; 9 bases map to TRBD2. The CDR3 has 15 residues. Per the germline V gene, CDR1 is GTSNPN and CDR2 is SVGIG (reference sequence). V was clipped by 5 bases and J by 8 bases; unmatched bases: 13. The CDR3 loop reads CAWSPGTSHRYEQFF. DNA of the CDR3: TGTGCCTGGTCACCCGGGACTAGCCACCGGTATGAGCAGTTCTTC.

V is TRBV7-9 and J is TRBJ2-3, with a weak D call TRBD2 (6 bases). There are 14 residues in the CDR3. The germline CDR1 and CDR2 sequences are SEHNR and FQNEAQ (reference sequence). V was clipped by 1 base and J by 2 bases, with 7 bases between them. CDR3 DNA: TGTGCCAGCAGCTTAGTAGCGGACACAGATACGCAGTATTTT. The encoded protein is CASSLVADTDTQYF.

The V call is TRBV6-1, the J call TRBJ1-2, with TRBD1 matching over 8 bases. Per germline, CDR1 MNHNS and CDR2 SASEGT. V shed 7 bases, J shed 4 bases, and the junction held 5 bases outside the gene matches. The CDR3 covers 13 residues. The CDR3 nucleotides are TGTGCCAGCATGCCCGGACAGGGCTATGGCTACACCTTC. Its translation: CASMPGQGYGYTF.

The chain carries TRBV13 and TRBJ2-3; 10 bases line up with TRBD1. CDR1 and CDR2 from the germline V gene are PRHDT and FYEKMQ (reference sequence). The CDR3 contains 17 residues. V was clipped by 5 bases and J by 1 base; unmatched bases: 9. The DNA of the CDR3 is TGTGCCAGCAGCCCGAACGACGGGACAGGGGGCACAGATACGCAGTATTTT. Protein product: CASSPNDGTGGTDTQYF. Drawing the rest from reference TRBV13 and TRBJ2-3, the complete variable domain is AAGVIQSPRHLIKEKRETATLKCYPIPRHDTVYWYQQGPGQDPQFLISFYEKMQSDKGSIPDRFSAQQFSDYHSELNMSSLELGDSALYFCASSPNDGTGGTDTQYFGPGTRLTVL.

The chain uses TRBV7-7 and TRBJ1-3; 8 bases map to TRBD1. CDR3 length: 15 residues. V dropped 5 bases and J dropped 4; count of bases not matched to a gene: 7. Per germline, CDR1 SSHAT and CDR2 FNYEAQ (reference sequence). The CDR3 DNA follows: TGTGCCAGCAGCGTTGGACAGGGACTCGGAAACACCATATATTTT. Translation: CASSVGQGLGNTIYF.

The chain links TRBV7-9 to TRBJ2-5, with D perhaps matching TRBD1 (6 bases). V lost 5 bases to trimming and J lost 2 bases, with 21 bases between them. Germline V gene sequence: CDR1 SEHNR, CDR2 FQNEAQ (reference sequence). This CDR3 comprises 17 residues. This chain's CDR3 is CASSQEPLGDKQETQYF. CDR3 nucleotide sequence: TGTGCCAGCAGCCAAGAGCCTCTTGGGGACAAACAAGAGACCCAGTACTTC.